This TCR beta chain was retrieved from a study of cytomegalovirus exposure and HLA in healthy donors. The study ran its PCR with 60 Vbeta and 13 Jbeta primers. Libraries were prepared by immunoSEQ multiplex PCR; TCRdb keeps only in-frame clonotypes and omits some of them. Altogether some 190,000 clones are present, over 80% being singletons, with the ten largest covering approximately 1.4%. There are 14 residues in the CDR3. Germline CDR1 is MNHEY and CDR2 is SVGAGI. Deletions cut 5 bases from V and 3 bases from J, with 14 bases between. The sequence derives from a man aged 40-50 years in good health and CMV-seronegative. The specimen sequenced was PBMCs. The chain links TRBV6-5 to TRBJ2-7, with D possibly matching TRBD1 (5 bases). This chain's CDR3 is CASSIRDGVYEQYF. The CDR3 nucleotides read TGTGCCAGCAGTATCAGGGATGGAGTCTACGAGCAGTACTTC.